This TCR beta chain originates from a study of T cell responses to AZD1222 COVID-19 vaccine (dated by TCRdb to the early 2020s). Notes on the research overall: TCR sequencing covered fewer than 250 trial participants: roughly 200 given two doses of AZD1222 and approximately 25 given two doses of MenACWY control vaccine. Enrollment into the trials was organized by age into subgroups of 18-55, 56-69 and 70-plus years, and those subgroups contained about 150, 27 and 61 TCR-sequenced participants, respectively.

CDR1 and CDR2 are read off the germline V gene (reference sequence) as SGHAT and FQDESV. V drops 4 bases and J drops 4 bases, leaving 8 bases in between. Taken from cysteine to phenylalanine, the CDR3 has 14 residues. The read is trimmed to its CDR3 DNA, 42 bases read in frame from base 1. The sample's time point label, decoded: baseline before first vaccination. The sample's treatment or condition label, decoded: meningococcal conjugate vaccine given as trial control. Samples from vaccinated people were obtained from the UK trials COV001 and COV002, which included a single-blind randomized controlled phase 2/3 trial of AZD1222 (ChAdOx1 nCoV-19) in healthy adults. Trial participant PBMC samples were collected at day 0 and day 28 after the second dose for TCRbeta chain sequencing. Overall study outcomes, separate from this receptor: After two AZD1222 doses, both the breadth and the depth of spike-specific TCRs were significantly higher than at day 0 and than in MenACWY recipients. Reportedly, close to half of the unique spike-specific TCRs recognized epitopes lying outside the regions that are mutated in the B.1.351 and B.1.1.7 variants. The 56-69-year group was small, and its depth increase did not reach significance, likely because of low power. Only 5 to 7 AZD1222 recipients were SARS-CoV-2 seropositive at baseline, limiting conclusions about previously exposed vaccinees. Because no day 14 peak-response samples were available, repertoires were characterized only after the peak T cell response. The vaccine-associated CD4 TCRs covered the entire spike protein, and the dominant responses fell in regions 160-218 and 743-854. Participants were mostly white British, with more females than males. The authors suggested clonal diversity may have been underestimated.

The CDR3 regions of human TCRbeta chains were analyzed by immunosequencing. Processing in the source paper ran as follows. TCRs in the repertoires were matched against a reference library of SARS-CoV-2-specific TCRs that had been generated with the MIRA antigen-specificity platform. Breadth was defined as the fraction of unique TCRs that were SARS-CoV-2-associated, and depth was defined as the fraction of total T cells that were SARS-CoV-2-associated. Using the MIRA data, each spike-specific TCR was assigned both to the spike region to which the TCR was reactive and to a CD4 or CD8 class. Log10-transformed breadth and depth values were compared by one-way ANOVA with Sidak's multiple comparisons tests. TCRdb provides this immuneACCESS table in a form limited to in-frame rearrangements. Some clones are lacking; in checked studies, under half of them reflect an unresolved V gene, and why the rest are absent is not known. The D gene and trimming were derived from the DNA, and the V and J assignments and clone size from that table. The sample table records about 110,000 clones; roughly 87% of these occur just once. The top ten constitute 3% to 3.5% of the sample.

With respect to this clone: The target of this receptor is not known. No per-base quality is available; no much larger clone lies one base away.

The input for sequencing was peripheral blood, taken on day 0 of MenACWY control vaccination. The clonotype was recovered from an adult in good health. The chain links TRBV11-1 with TRBJ1-6, and TRBD1 may be the D gene, going by 5 matching bases. The DNA reads as follows: TGTGCCAGCAGCTGGGGGGAATATAATTCACCCCTCCACTTT. Its protein reads: CASSWGEYNSPLHF.